These 5 T cell receptor beta chains share one sample of origin, sequenced in a study of T cells in narcolepsy (dated by TCRdb to 2016 to 2019). The library was produced with the immunoSEQ multiplex PCR assay. What TCRdb holds here is the immuneACCESS table cut down to in-frame rearrangements. Part of the clones is not present; checked against another copy, under half of the missing clones reflect an unresolved V gene, and the others are unexplained. Within this sample are tens of thousands of clones, with 78% of them counted one time only. The ten largest clones represent less than 1.5% of the sample. Sequencing input: CD45RA- memory CD4+ T cells from PBMCs. Reading the label with the study, this specimen's cell subset or site is: memory T cells sorted ex vivo from peripheral blood. The receptors here all came from a human donor with narcolepsy.

A remark on this clone: Mismatch with germline at one junction end may stem from a read error. The chain is built from TRBV7-7 and TRBJ2-1; TRBD2 aligns across 7 bases. CDR3 length: 14 residues. The germline gives CDR1 SSHAT, CDR2 FNYEAQ (reference sequence). CDR3 protein: CASSLRPGRGEQFF. The DNA for the CDR3 is TGTGCTAGCAGCTTACGGCCGGGGAGGGGTGAGCAGTTCTTC.

The chain uses TRBV27 and TRBJ2-1; tentatively, D is TRBD2 (5 bases). The V gene's germline CDR1 is MNHEY and CDR2 SMNVEV (reference sequence). CDR3 length: 13 residues. The V end lost 0 bases, the J end lost 15 bases, and 15 bases lay between the germline ends. This CDR3 reads CASSLSGSGLGFF. CDR3 bases: TGTGCCAGCAGTTTATCTGGGAGTGGTTTGGGGTTCTTC.

J is TRBJ2-1 and V is TRBV5-1; TRBD1 might be the D (5 bases). The V and J ends lost 0 bases and 8 bases respectively, with 15 bases between them. Germline assignment: CDR1 SGHRS and CDR2 YFSETQ. The CDR3 runs to 15 residues. The CDR3 protein is CASSLEGRVRDEQFF. CDR3 sequence (DNA): TGCGCCAGCAGCTTGGAAGGCAGGGTACGGGATGAGCAGTTCTTC.

The rearrangement uses TRBV6-6 and TRBJ1-1, with 10 nucleotides matching TRBD1. Per the germline V gene, CDR1 is MNHNY and CDR2 is SVGAGI (reference sequence). The CDR3 sequence is 14 residues long. After removal of 2 bases from V and 6 bases from J, the junction contained 3 bases not matched to a gene. The CDR3 nucleotides read TGTGCCAGCAGTTACGAGGGGACAGGGGCTGAAGCTTTCTTT. It is translated as CASSYEGTGAEAFF.

This CDR3 is CASSYSQGQTEAFF. The CDR3 DNA is TGTGCCAGCAGTTACTCGCAGGGGCAAACTGAAGCTTTCTTT. This chain connects TRBV6-6 to TRBJ1-1; maybe TRBD1 (6 bases). Germline CDR1 and CDR2: MNHNY and SVGAGI (reference sequence). The CDR3 is 14 amino acids. V was cut by 0 bases and J by 5 bases, with 10 bases left in between.